The clone carrying this TCR beta chain was seen only a few times. Its antigen is as yet unknown. A single record per CDR3 protein comes from TCRdb applying MiXCR to the reads. The top ten hold 7.5% to 9.5% of the sample, which has 300,000 to 450,000 distinct CDR3 sequences, around 18% seen once. These data come from a study of T cell repertoires in cytomegalovirus infection. Study-level background: Public signatures in TCR beta pointed to CMV infection and matching HLA type.

Study-level findings and limits: It was HLA-C-restricted CMV-specific TCR beta clonotypes that dominated the response ex vivo.

Specimen: PBMCs. The sequence derives from a human donor in good health (CMV status not recorded). Some clones in this sample may be carry-over from other donors' samples.

CDR3 DNA sequence: TGTGCCAGCAGTTCCGCCCGGGCGTTGGGTGGAAACACCATATATTTT. Protein product: CASSSARALGGNTIYF. The rearrangement uses TRBV12-3 or TRBV12-4 and TRBJ1-3, with D uncertain. V was pared by 4 bases and J by 3 bases, with 16 bases between. This CDR3 is 16 amino acids long.